Shown below are 25 T cell receptor beta chains from a single sample sequenced in a study of regulatory T cells in long-lasting Graves disease. Arm-PCR of CDR3 regions and iRepertoire HTBI primers were used to build TCR beta libraries. TCRdb itself ran the multiplex PCR reads through MiXCR, one entry per CDR3 protein. The table includes 380,000 or so distinct CDR3 sequences, roughly 16% detected once. Indicated time point: newly diagnosed GD, antithyroid drugs for less than 3 months. Isolated PBMC RNA provided the starting material for the TCR library. The same data also contributed to another study, on T cells in Graves' hyperthyroidism and ophthalmopathy.

The sample in question was peripheral blood mononuclear cells (PBMCs), obtained at new diagnosis, from a patient treated with antithyroid drugs. The receptors come from a woman aged 18-29 years with Graves disease.

This clonotype was found a few times. V gene TRBV5-5 combines with J gene TRBJ2-7, with 9 nucleotides matching TRBD2. This CDR3 comprises 16 residues. The germline V gene has CDR1 SGHKS and CDR2 YYEKEE (reference sequence). Trimming at V came to 0 bases and at J to 3 bases, leaving 7 bases not matched to a gene. As DNA, the CDR3 is TGTGCCAGCAGCTTGGGTCTAGCGGGATCCCTCTACGAGCAGTACTTC. As protein: CASSLGLAGSLYEQYF.

With respect to this clonotype: This is likely an artifact of a read error, given a far larger clone one base away. V gene TRBV11-2 combines with J gene TRBJ2-1; 11 bases are shared with TRBD1. Germline V lookup: CDR1 SGHAT, CDR2 FQNNGV. The length of the CDR3 is 16 residues. The V gene end was trimmed by 0 bases and the J gene end by 10 bases; junction bases not matched to a gene: 8. CDR3 DNA sequence: TGTGCCAGCAGCTTAGATCTGTGGACAGGGGGCGGCGAGCAGTTCTTC. The encoded protein is CASSLDLWTGGGEQFF.

The chain combines TRBV7-9 with TRBJ2-2; no firm D call. The V end was cut by 4 bases, the J end by 1 base, with 10 bases between. The V gene's germline CDR1 is SEHNR and CDR2 FQNEAQ (reference sequence). The CDR3 totals 15 residues. The CDR3 DNA is TGTGCCAGCAGCTCAAATTCCATGAACACCGGGGAGCTGTTTTTT. Translating it yields CASSSNSMNTGELFF. The full variable domain, its missing parts supplied by reference TRBV7-9 and TRBJ2-2, is DTGVSQNPRHKITKRGQNVTFRCDPISEHNRLYWYRQTLGQGPEFLTYFQNEAQLEKSRLLSDRFSAERPKGSFSTLEIQRTEQGDSAMYLCASSSNSMNTGELFFGEGSRLTVL.

This clonotype was counted many times. The rearrangement uses TRBV12-3 or TRBV12-4 and TRBJ2-7, with D possibly being TRBD2 (5 bases). V was clipped by 3 bases and J by 3 bases, with 9 bases between them. CDR3 length: 13 residues. CDR3 amino acids: CASSLSSFYEQYF. The CDR3 bases are TGTGCCAGCAGTTTGTCTAGCTTCTACGAGCAGTACTTC.

This clonotype has just a few counts. It may be a read error: a sequence one base away is much more abundant. This chain links TRBV28 with TRBJ2-1; 7 nucleotides line up with TRBD2. CDR3 length equals 16 residues. Germline V CDR1 and CDR2: MDHEN, SYDVKM. The CDR3 DNA reads as TGTGCCAGCAGTTCGCTAGCGGTCCTACCCCACAATAAGCAGTTCTTC. Translated: CASSSLAVLPHNKQFF.

This clonotype was seen repeatedly, ten times or more. The rearrangement links TRBV6-1 to TRBJ2-7, with 8 bases identical to TRBD1. CDR3 length: 17 amino acids. Germline V gene sequence: CDR1 MNHNS, CDR2 SASEGT. V shed 4 bases, J shed 6 bases, and the junction held 17 bases outside the gene matches. CDR3 loop: CASSARETGVTESEQYF. For the CDR3, the DNA is TGTGCCAGCAGTGCTCGGGAGACAGGGGTTACAGAATCCGAGCAGTACTTC.

In its sample, this clonotype was seen many times. The J gene is TRBJ1-2, the V gene TRBV30; 7 bases fit TRBD1. Looked up from germline, CDR1 is GTSNPN and CDR2 is SVGIG (reference sequence). V was clipped by 3 bases and J by 4 bases; unmatched bases: 5. The CDR3 covers 13 residues. The CDR3 region is CAWRVQGGYGYTF. Written as DNA, the CDR3 is TGTGCCTGGAGAGTCCAGGGGGGCTATGGCTACACCTTC.

V gene TRBV6-1 combines with J gene TRBJ1-1; 9 bases line up with TRBD1. CDR1 and CDR2 (germline): MNHNS, SASEGT. The V segment lost 5 bases and the J segment 6 bases; nucleotides outside the gene matches: 7. The CDR3 consists of 14 residues. CDR3: CASSLGTGFAEAFF. The CDR3 region has the DNA TGTGCCAGCAGTCTCGGGACAGGGTTCGCTGAAGCTTTCTTT.

In this sample, this clonotype turned up many times. This chain joins TRBV11-2 and TRBJ2-1, with D perhaps matching TRBD2 (5 bases). Deletions cut 2 bases from V and 8 bases from J, with 10 bases between. Per germline, CDR1 SGHAT and CDR2 FQNNGV. The CDR3 has 13 residues. CDR3 loop: CASSLRLKHEQFF. CDR3 in DNA: TGTGCCAGCAGCTTAAGACTAAAACATGAGCAGTTCTTC.

V is TRBV6-1 and J is TRBJ1-5, with D possibly TRBD1 on 5 matching bases. Deletions cut 6 bases from V and 4 bases from J, with 25 bases between. Germline V gives CDR1 MNHNS, CDR2 SASEGT. This CDR3 contains 18 residues. CDR3 protein: CASSQRGIGGIWNQPQHF. The DNA of the CDR3 is TGTGCCAGCAGCCAGAGGGGAATAGGTGGAATATGGAATCAGCCCCAGCATTTT.

This clonotype has ten or more counts. Being one base from a much bigger clone, this may be a read error. The chain's CDR3 is CASSASTSGTFKGNEQFF. As DNA, the CDR3 is TGTGCCAGCAGCGCTTCGACTAGCGGGACCTTCAAGGGGAATGAGCAGTTCTTC. The V gene is TRBV3-1, the J gene TRBJ2-1; 11 bases are a match to TRBD2. This CDR3 has 18 amino acids. The germline CDR1 and CDR2 sequences are LGHDT and YNNKEL (reference sequence). J lost 7 bases, V lost 5 bases, and 16 bases had no gene match.

This clonotype was detected many times. V is TRBV11-2 and J is TRBJ2-7, with 8 positions matching TRBD2. The CDR3 consists of 17 residues. Trimming at V came to 7 bases and at J to 4 bases, leaving 18 bases not matched to a gene. CDR1 is SGHAT and CDR2 is FQNNGV in the germline V gene. For the CDR3, the DNA is TGTGCCAGCACCATTTCCCCAAGCGGGAGCGGGGGTTACGAGCAGTACTTC. It specifies CASTISPSGSGGYEQYF.

The sample holds many counts of this clonotype. The chain couples TRBV5-1 to TRBJ1-1, with unresolved D. The V and J ends lost 7 bases and 4 bases respectively, with 14 bases between them. The length of the CDR3 is 13 residues. Germline values: CDR1 SGHRS, CDR2 YFSETQ. CDR3 sequence (DNA): TGCGCCAGCTCGCGGACGGTGAGCACTGAAGCTTTCTTT. This sequence encodes CASSRTVSTEAFF.

A note on this clonotype: Being one base from a much bigger clone, this may be a read error. The chain employs TRBV13 and TRBJ2-1; the D gene is possibly TRBD1 (6 bases). The CDR3 runs 14 residues. With 4 bases removed from V and 10 bases from J, the gap between germline ends came to 17 bases. The germline V gene has CDR1 PRHDT and CDR2 FYEKMQ (reference sequence). The CDR3 sequence is CASSSRQAPYEQFF. CDR3 in DNA: TGTGCCAGCAGCTCAAGACAGGCCCCCTACGAGCAGTTCTTC.

The chain joins TRBV12-3 or TRBV12-4 to TRBJ1-3, with D unclear. V gave up 0 bases and J gave up 0 bases, with 12 bases separating them. This CDR3 is built from 17 residues. The CDR3 DNA reads TGTGCCAGCAGTTTAGCGCTCCAAGATAACTCTGGAAACACCATATATTTT. Its translation is CASSLALQDNSGNTIYF.

Turning to this clonotype: This clone may be a read error of a much larger clone one base away. The chain employs TRBV28 and TRBJ2-2; 10 bases agree with TRBD1. In germline, CDR1 is MDHEN, CDR2 SYDVKM. V gave up 3 bases and J gave up 7 bases; unmatched junction bases: 5. The CDR3 length is 15 residues. The CDR3 DNA follows: TGTGCCAGCAGTTTTCCGACAGGGGGCTTCGGGGAGCTGTTTTTT. It encodes CASSFPTGGFGELFF.

This clonotype showed up just a few times. This chain links TRBV6-1 with TRBJ2-3; the D is unclear. This CDR3 is built from 14 residues. V was pared by 5 bases and J by 1 base, with 10 bases between. Germline V gene lookup returns CDR1 MNHNS and CDR2 SASEGT. Here the CDR3 reads CASSTTTGTDTQYF. The CDR3 DNA follows: TGTGCCAGCAGTACCACGACGGGCACAGATACGCAGTATTTT.

Ten or more counts support this clonotype. This chain connects TRBV2 to TRBJ1-2; D is perhaps TRBD1 (6 bases). Germline CDR1 and CDR2: SNHLY and FYNNEI. With 7 bases removed from V and 7 bases from J, the gap between germline ends came to 16 bases. This CDR3 is built from 13 residues. The CDR3 region has the DNA TGTGCCAGCAACCGGGACACCGTAGGTGGCTACACCTTC. Translation gives CASNRDTVGGYTF.

This clonotype occurred many times. This chain joins TRBV6-1 and TRBJ2-7, with D tentatively TRBD1 or TRBD2 (6 bases each). Germline V CDR1 and CDR2: MNHNS, SASEGT. Trimming took 5 bases from V and 5 from J, leaving 16 bases between them. The CDR3 has 14 amino acids. The CDR3 bases are TGTGCCAGCAGTAGGGAGGCAGGGGCCCACGAGCAGTACTTC. Its translation is CASSREAGAHEQYF.

This clonotype was seen many times. V is TRBV30 and J is TRBJ2-3; 7 bases match TRBD1. The germline CDR1 and CDR2 sequences are GTSNPN and SVGIG (reference sequence). Trimming cost V 0 bases and J 2 bases; bases outside gene matches: 5. This CDR3 comprises 15 residues. The CDR3, as DNA: TGTGCCTGGAGTGTTGGGGACAGAATCACAGATACGCAGTATTTT. This sequence encodes CAWSVGDRITDTQYF.

The chain couples TRBV29-1 to TRBJ2-5; 7 bases align to TRBD1. The CDR3 is 14 amino acids. Germline loops: CDR1 SQVTM, CDR2 ANQGSEA. V lost 4 bases, J lost 1 base, and 6 bases stayed unmatched. The CDR3 DNA follows: TGCAGCGTTGCGGCCGGGACAGCCCAAGAGACCCAGTACTTC. This gives the protein CSVAAGTAQETQYF.

J is TRBJ2-1 and V is TRBV5-6; D is ambiguous. This CDR3 is 15 amino acids long. Germline CDR1 reads SGHDT; CDR2 reads YYEEEE. V was cut by 3 bases and J by 3 bases, with 13 bases left in between. The CDR3 is CASSSAGVSYNEQFF. CDR3 nucleotide sequence: TGTGCCAGCAGCTCCGCTGGGGTTAGCTACAATGAGCAGTTCTTC.

The V gene is TRBV20-1, the J gene TRBJ1-2; 8 bases fit TRBD1. Trimming at V came to 3 bases and at J to 3 bases, leaving 3 bases not matched to a gene. Germline CDR1 DFQATT, CDR2 SNEGSKA (reference sequence). The CDR3 is 13 amino acids. The CDR3: CSARGQVDYGYTF. CDR3 bases: TGCAGTGCTAGGGGACAGGTTGACTATGGCTACACCTTC.

A remark on this clonotype: Being one base from a much bigger clone, this may be a read error. The V gene is TRBV14, the J gene TRBJ2-1; D might be TRBD1 or TRBD2, each matching 5 bases. The CDR3 is 16 residues long. V lost 4 bases and J 2 bases, leaving 15 bases between the germline ends. Germline V lookup: CDR1 SGHDN, CDR2 FVKESK. The DNA of the CDR3 is TGTGCCAGCAGCCCACCGACGGGGCCCGCCTACAATGAGCAGTTCTTC. This gives the protein CASSPPTGPAYNEQFF. The full variable domain, in which reference TRBV14 and TRBJ2-1 provide the parts outside the CDR3, is EAGVTQFPSHSVIEKGQTVTLRCDPISGHDNLYWYRRVMGKEIKFLLHFVKESKQDESGMPNNRFLAERTGGTYSTLKVQPAELEDSGVYFCASSPPTGPAYNEQFFGPGTRLTVL.

This clonotype was counted many times. This CDR3 reads CASSLGTDYNEQFF. The CDR3 nucleotides read TGTGCCAGCAGCCTCGGGACAGACTACAATGAGCAGTTCTTC. The V and J genes are TRBV6-1 and TRBJ2-1; TRBD1 matches 7 bases. V shed 6 bases, J shed 3 bases, and the junction held 5 bases outside the gene matches. Germline V gives CDR1 MNHNS, CDR2 SASEGT. This CDR3 has 14 amino acids.